The 24 T cell receptor beta chains given below trace back to one sample, sequenced in a study of T cells in Graves' hyperthyroidism and ophthalmopathy. What was amplified from RNA transcripts were TCR beta CDR3 regions. First-round RT-PCR targeting the TCR CDR3 was performed with the HTBI primer set. TCRdb passed the multiplex PCR reads through MiXCR, listing each CDR3 protein once. There are 450,000 to 650,000 distinct CDR3 sequences in the sample; 15% to 20% occur only once, and roughly 15% lies in the top ten. The sample taken for sequencing was blood. All receptors derive from a woman aged 18 to 35 with Graves' ophthalmopathy.

This clonotype occurred many times. This chain uses TRBV28 with TRBJ1-2; no reliable D call. CDR1 and CDR2 from the germline V gene are MDHEN and SYDVKM. The V end was cut by 5 bases, the J end by 8 bases, with 18 bases between. The CDR3 sequence is 14 residues long. CDR3 protein: CASSPLDPGRGYTF. The DNA of the CDR3 is TGTGCCAGCAGTCCTCTCGACCCCGGGAGAGGCTACACCTTC.

This clonotype has ten or more counts. The V call is TRBV7-3, the J call TRBJ2-1; D gene ambiguous. Deletions cut 4 bases from V and 9 bases from J, with 19 bases between. The CDR3 has 15 residues. Germline CDR1 SGHTA, CDR2 FQGTGA. CDR3 nucleotide sequence: TGTGCCAGCAGCTCATTCGGAACCCTGGACGCTGAGCAGTTCTTC. This translates into CASSSFGTLDAEQFF.

Regarding this clonotype: This could be a read error, since a much larger clone is one nucleotide away. The rearrangement links TRBV7-3 to TRBJ2-3; D uncertain. The CDR3 is 13 residues long. Germline V gives CDR1 SGHTA, CDR2 FQGTGA. In DNA form, the CDR3 reads TGTGCCAGCAGCTCGCGCGCCACAAATACGCAGTATTTT. This encodes CASSSRATNTQYF.

This clonotype was detected ten times or more. The rearrangement uses TRBV30 and TRBJ1-2; D remains unclear. This CDR3 contains 13 residues. The germline V gene encodes CDR1 GTSNPN and CDR2 SVGIG (reference sequence). The ends were cut back, 2 bases at V and 7 bases at J, with 14 bases in the middle. The CDR3 DNA is TGTGCCTGGAGTTCCAACCCCGGCCGTGGCTACACCTTC. The encoded protein is CAWSSNPGRGYTF.

The sample holds many counts of this clonotype. The chain recombines TRBV20-1 with TRBJ2-7; D remains unclear. Deletions cut 2 bases from V and 2 bases from J, with 16 bases between. CDR3 size: 15 residues. In germline, CDR1 is DFQATT, CDR2 SNEGSKA (reference sequence). DNA of the CDR3: TGCAGTGCTAGATCCGGGCGGCAGTCGGCCTACGAGCAGTACTTC. This translates into CSARSGRQSAYEQYF.

This clonotype has more than one count but fewer than ten. The CDR3 region is CASSLTNQEGEAFF. CDR3 nucleotides: TGTGCCAGCAGCTTAACGAATCAGGAGGGGGAGGCTTTCTTT. This chain connects TRBV7-3 to TRBJ1-1; TRBD1 might be the D (6 bases). The CDR3 is made up of 14 amino acids. The germline V gene encodes CDR1 SGHTA and CDR2 FQGTGA. V lost 0 bases to trimming and J lost 11 bases, with 16 bases between them.

The chain couples TRBV6-1 to TRBJ1-3; D gene ambiguous. With 4 bases removed from V and 0 bases from J, the gap between germline ends came to 7 bases. The CDR3 loop spans 14 amino acids. Germline V lookup: CDR1 MNHNS, CDR2 SASEGT. CDR3 nucleotide sequence: TGTGCCAGCAGTGGACTCCCCTCTGGAAACACCATATATTTT. The encoded protein is CASSGLPSGNTIYF.

This clonotype was observed many times. The CDR3 coding sequence is TGTGCCAGCAGCGGGTCCGGACTTGGGTCACCCCTCCACTTT. It specifies CASSGSGLGSPLHF. V and J are TRBV6-1 and TRBJ1-6, with D hard to call. This CDR3 has 14 residues. Germline CDR1 reads MNHNS; CDR2 reads SASEGT. V was pared by 6 bases and J by 10 bases, with 16 bases between.

This clonotype was counted ten times or more. This chain connects TRBV28 to TRBJ1-1; D not resolved. The CDR3 extends over 16 amino acids. V dropped 5 bases and J dropped 3 bases, with 19 bases sitting between them. Germline CDR1 is MDHEN and CDR2 is SYDVKM. DNA of the CDR3: TGTGCCAGCAGTAGAACGGTCGTACGGCCTGACACTGAAGCTTTCTTT. This translates into CASSRTVVRPDTEAFF.

In its sample, this clonotype was seen many times. V and J are TRBV28 and TRBJ1-2; D gene uncertain. Looked up from germline, CDR1 is MDHEN and CDR2 is SYDVKM. Trimming shortened V by 2 bases and J by 4 bases, and 8 bases separated the two germline ends. The CDR3 spans 13 residues. The CDR3 is CASSLEWSYGYTF. The CDR3 DNA reads TGTGCCAGCAGTTTAGAATGGAGCTATGGCTACACCTTC.

The DNA of the CDR3 is TGTGCCACCTCAGACGGCAGGAGCTCCTACAATGAGCAGTTCTTC. Amino acids: CATSDGRSSYNEQFF. The chain uses TRBV10-3 and TRBJ2-1; no clear D. Trimming cost V 10 bases and J 0 bases, with 16 bases left between them. Germline V lookup: CDR1 ENHRY, CDR2 SYGVKD. The CDR3 is 15 amino acids.

The chain's CDR3 is CASSLRGSFYGYTF. In nucleotides, the CDR3 is TGTGCCAGCAGCTTGAGAGGCAGCTTCTATGGCTACACCTTC. The chain uses TRBV5-8 and TRBJ1-2; the D is unclear. V was pared by 1 base and J by 4 bases, with 11 bases between. There are 14 residues in the CDR3. The germline V gene encodes CDR1 SGHTS and CDR2 YDEGEE.

This clonotype was observed many times. CDR3 sequence reads: CASSPRTSGSSYNEQFF. DNA of the CDR3: TGTGCCAGCAGCCCTCGGACTAGCGGGAGCTCCTACAATGAGCAGTTCTTC. This chain joins TRBV7-2 and TRBJ2-1; 13 nucleotides agree with TRBD2. This CDR3 comprises 17 residues. With V trimmed by 5 bases and J by 0 bases, 4 bases remained unmatched. The germline V gene has CDR1 SGHTA and CDR2 FQGNSA.

V and J are TRBV5-8 and TRBJ1-3; 9 bases line up with TRBD1. The CDR3 is 15 amino acids. The V gene's germline CDR1 is SGHTS and CDR2 YDEGEE. After removal of 0 bases from V and 4 bases from J, the junction contained 2 bases not matched to a gene. The CDR3 is CASSLGTGEGNTIYF. CDR3 sequence (DNA): TGTGCCAGCAGCTTGGGGACAGGGGAAGGAAACACCATATATTTT.

This clonotype was picked up many times. The J gene is TRBJ1-1, the V gene TRBV6-5; D unresolved. V shed 2 bases and J shed 2 bases, with 9 bases lying between them. The CDR3 is made up of 14 amino acids. CDR1 is MNHEY and CDR2 is SVGAGI in the germline V gene. The CDR3 DNA reads as TGTGCCAGCAGTTACAGAGGAAGTAACACTGAAGCTTTCTTT. Encoded protein: CASSYRGSNTEAFF.

This clonotype has at least ten counts. CDR3 amino acids: CSASFSGPQHF. In DNA form, the CDR3 reads TGCAGTGCTAGTTTTTCCGGGCCCCAGCATTTT. The chain joins TRBV20-1 to TRBJ1-5; D remains ambiguous. The V gene's germline CDR1 is DFQATT and CDR2 SNEGSKA (reference sequence). The V and J ends lost 3 bases and 9 bases respectively, with 9 bases between them. This CDR3 region has 11 residues.

This clonotype was detected many times. The chain joins TRBV11-2 to TRBJ2-4; 8 bases match TRBD2. Germline CDR1 and CDR2: SGHAT and FQNNGV. The CDR3 extends over 13 amino acids. The V gene end was trimmed by 3 bases and the J gene end by 8 bases; junction bases not matched to a gene: 3. The CDR3: CASSFGRGDIQYF. As DNA, the CDR3 is TGTGCCAGCAGCTTCGGGCGGGGGGACATTCAGTACTTC.

This clonotype turned up a few times. CDR3 loop: CASSQGTSYEQYF. CDR3 DNA sequence: TGTGCCAGCAGCCAGGGGACTAGCTACGAGCAGTACTTC. This rearrangement joins TRBV7-3 to TRBJ2-7, with 8 bases identical to TRBD2. This CDR3 contains 13 residues. The trim removed 5 bases at V and 3 bases at J, leaving 3 bases unmatched. The germline CDR1 and CDR2 sequences are SGHTA and FQGTGA.

This clonotype was found many times. The rearrangement links TRBV19 to TRBJ2-1; 9 bases fit TRBD2. CDR1 and CDR2 from the germline V gene are LNHDA and SQIVND (reference sequence). The ends lost 4 bases at V and 9 bases at J; junction bases unmatched: 13. This CDR3 comprises 16 residues. As DNA, the CDR3 is TGTGCCAGTAGTAGGGGTGTGGTAGCGGGAGATGCTGAGCAGTTCTTC. It encodes CASSRGVVAGDAEQFF.

The table lists this clonotype with many counts. This sequence joins TRBV4-3 and TRBJ1-5; D remains ambiguous. Germline assignment: CDR1 LGHNA and CDR2 YSLEER. There are 12 residues in the CDR3. V dropped 4 bases and J dropped 3 bases, with 4 bases sitting between them. The CDR3 region is CASSLNNQPQHF. The CDR3 nucleotides are TGCGCCAGCAGCCTCAACAATCAGCCCCAGCATTTT.

This clonotype has a count of ten or more. J is TRBJ2-3 and V is TRBV20-1; D possibly corresponds to TRBD2 (7 bases). Germline V gene sequence: CDR1 DFQATT, CDR2 SNEGSKA (reference sequence). The V gene lost 5 bases and the J gene lost 4 bases, with 22 bases spanning the gap. The CDR3 has 16 amino acids. The CDR3 nucleotides read TGCAGTGCTCCCACCCCTTCCGCGGGGGCGGCAGATACGCAGTATTTT. It translates to CSAPTPSAGAADTQYF.

This clonotype was seen at least ten times. The rearrangement links TRBV11-2 to TRBJ1-1, with D uncertain. This CDR3 comprises 16 residues. The V and J ends lost 1 base and 3 bases respectively, with 15 bases between them. The V gene's germline CDR1 is SGHAT and CDR2 FQNNGV. The CDR3, as DNA: TGTGCCAGCAGCTTAGCCGGGGAAAGGGAGTACACTGAAGCTTTCTTT. Its protein product is CASSLAGEREYTEAFF.

This clonotype was recorded many times. J is TRBJ2-1 and V is TRBV7-2, with D perhaps matching TRBD2 (6 bases). The CDR3 is 15 amino acids. Germline CDR1 is SGHTA and CDR2 is FQGNSA. Trimming took 5 bases from V and 4 from J, leaving 15 bases between them. CDR3 nucleotide sequence: TGTGCCAGCAGCCCCAGTGGGGAGGAATACAATGAGCAGTTCTTC. It codes for CASSPSGEEYNEQFF. The full variable domain, completed using reference TRBV7-2 and TRBJ2-1, is GAGVSQSPSNKVTEKGKDVELRCDPISGHTALYWYRQSLGQGLEFLIYFQGNSAPDKSGLPSDRFSAERTGGSVSTLTIQRTQQEDSAVYLCASSPSGEEYNEQFFGPGTRLTVL.

The chain has TRBV27 and TRBJ1-2; D uncertain. Between the trimmed V and J ends, which lost 3 bases and 8 bases, there was a span of 13 bases. The CDR3 covers 13 residues. Germline lookup yields CDR1 MNHEY and CDR2 SMNVEV (reference sequence). The CDR3 sequence: CASSLRAGRGYTF. Written as DNA, the CDR3 is TGTGCCAGCAGTTTGAGAGCCGGACGGGGCTACACCTTC.